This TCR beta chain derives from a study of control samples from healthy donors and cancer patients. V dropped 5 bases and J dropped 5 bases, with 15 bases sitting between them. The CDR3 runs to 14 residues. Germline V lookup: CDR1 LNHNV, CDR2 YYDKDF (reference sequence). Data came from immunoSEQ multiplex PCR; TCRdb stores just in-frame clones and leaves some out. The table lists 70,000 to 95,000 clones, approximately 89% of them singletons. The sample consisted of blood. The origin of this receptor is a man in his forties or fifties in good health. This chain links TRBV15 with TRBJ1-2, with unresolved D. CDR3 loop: CATSPKSAGYGYTF. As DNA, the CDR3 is TGTGCCACCAGCCCTAAGTCCGCCGGGTATGGCTACACCTTC.